The T cell receptor beta chain under discussion was sequenced for a study of OX40 agonist ivuxolimab in advanced cancers. Study details: Aged roughly 20 to 79 with a mean of approximately 60 years, they were about 78% male. Three patients had partial responses: one hepatocellular carcinoma, two cutaneous melanoma. Study-level results: On average, CD8+ T cells had more expanded clones than CD4+. Normalized T-cell clonal expansion was also low in some nonresponders.

Comments on this clone: Its antigen is still unknown.

Germline V gene sequence: CDR1 SGHAT, CDR2 FQNNGV. V was shortened by 6 bases and J by 3 bases, with 19 bases between the two germline ends. The CDR3 has 16 residues. TCRdb keeps only in-frame clones here, not all; method: immunoSEQ multiplex PCR. Here the sample spans roughly 76,000 clones, around 86% being singletons. The source was CD4+ or CD8+ T cells sorted from blood, collected in a trial of the OX40 agonist ivuxolimab. This TCR was sampled from an adult with an advanced solid tumor such as melanoma, head and neck, liver or kidney cancer. V usage is TRBV11-2 and J usage is TRBJ2-3; D may correspond to TRBD1 or TRBD2 (5 bases each). CDR3 sequence reads: CASSGIQGRGTDTQYF. In nucleotides, the CDR3 is TGTGCCAGCAGTGGGATTCAGGGAAGAGGGACAGATACGCAGTATTTT.